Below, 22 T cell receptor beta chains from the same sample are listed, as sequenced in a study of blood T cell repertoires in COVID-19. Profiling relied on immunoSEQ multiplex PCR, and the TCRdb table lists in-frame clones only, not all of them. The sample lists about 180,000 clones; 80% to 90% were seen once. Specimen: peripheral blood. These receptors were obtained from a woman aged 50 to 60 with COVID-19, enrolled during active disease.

The CDR3 loop is CASSFPGTGRSYEQYF. In DNA, the CDR3 is TGTGCCAGCAGCTTTCCCGGGACAGGCCGATCCTACGAGCAGTACTTC. The rearrangement uses TRBV11-2 and TRBJ2-7; 8 bases align to TRBD1. There are 16 residues in the CDR3. V shed 3 bases, J shed 1 base, and the junction held 8 bases outside the gene matches. Germline V gives CDR1 SGHAT, CDR2 FQNNGV.

This chain's CDR3 is CASSLGQGNEKLFF. The CDR3 DNA follows: TGCGCCAGCAGCTTGGGACAGGGTAATGAAAAACTGTTTTTT. The chain combines TRBV5-1 with TRBJ1-4; 7 bases are a match to TRBD1. The CDR3 contains 14 residues. Germline-derived CDR1 and CDR2 are SGHRS and YFSETQ. Trimming at V came to 0 bases and at J to 4 bases, leaving 0 bases not matched to a gene.

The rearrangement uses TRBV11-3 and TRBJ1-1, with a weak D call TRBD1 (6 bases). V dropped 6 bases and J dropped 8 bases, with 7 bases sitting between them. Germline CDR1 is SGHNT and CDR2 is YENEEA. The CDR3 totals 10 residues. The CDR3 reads CASRGTEAFF. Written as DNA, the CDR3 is TGTGCCAGCAGGGGGACAGAAGCTTTCTTT.

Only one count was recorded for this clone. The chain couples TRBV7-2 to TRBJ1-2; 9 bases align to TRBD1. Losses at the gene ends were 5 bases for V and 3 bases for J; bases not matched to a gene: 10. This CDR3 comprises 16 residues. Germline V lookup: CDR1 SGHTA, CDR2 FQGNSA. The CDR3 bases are TGTGCCAGCAGCGCTTCCGGGACAGGGTACGACTATGGCTACACCTTC. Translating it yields CASSASGTGYDYGYTF.

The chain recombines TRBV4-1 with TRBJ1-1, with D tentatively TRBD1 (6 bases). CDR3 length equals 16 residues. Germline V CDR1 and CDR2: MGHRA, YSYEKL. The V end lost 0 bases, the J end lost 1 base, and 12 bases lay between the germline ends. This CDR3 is CASSQDRQAWNTEAFF. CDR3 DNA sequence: TGCGCCAGCAGCCAAGATAGACAGGCCTGGAACACTGAAGCTTTCTTT.

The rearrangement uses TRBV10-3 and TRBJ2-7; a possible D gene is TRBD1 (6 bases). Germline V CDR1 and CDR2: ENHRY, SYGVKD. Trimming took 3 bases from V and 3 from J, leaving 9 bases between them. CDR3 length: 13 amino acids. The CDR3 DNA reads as TGTGCCATCAGTGAAGGACAGAGCTACGAGCAGTACTTC. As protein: CAISEGQSYEQYF.

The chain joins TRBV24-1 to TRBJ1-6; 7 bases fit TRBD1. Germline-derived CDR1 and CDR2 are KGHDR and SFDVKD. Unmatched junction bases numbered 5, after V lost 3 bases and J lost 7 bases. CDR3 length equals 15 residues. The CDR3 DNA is TGTGCCACCAGTGATCCCACAGGGGTCAATTCACCCCTCCACTTT. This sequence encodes CATSDPTGVNSPLHF.

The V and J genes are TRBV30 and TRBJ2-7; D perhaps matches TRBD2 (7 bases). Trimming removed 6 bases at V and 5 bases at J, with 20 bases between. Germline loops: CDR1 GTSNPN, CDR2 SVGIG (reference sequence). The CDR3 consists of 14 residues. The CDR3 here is CACASPGGPHEQYF. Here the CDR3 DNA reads TGTGCCTGCGCCTCCCCGGGGGGCCCCCACGAGCAGTACTTC.

CDR3 protein: CASRFIQGNEQFF. The CDR3 bases are TGTGCAAGTCGCTTTATACAGGGAAATGAGCAGTTCTTC. The genes are TRBV12-2 and TRBJ2-1; TRBD1 is the table's D call and was not checked against the DNA. TRBV12-2 is a documented pseudogene. This CDR3 contains 13 residues.

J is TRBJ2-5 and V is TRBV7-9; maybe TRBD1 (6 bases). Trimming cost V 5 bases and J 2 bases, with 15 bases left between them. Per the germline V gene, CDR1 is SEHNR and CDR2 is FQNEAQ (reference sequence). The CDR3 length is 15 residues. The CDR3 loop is CASSRSRTVQETQYF. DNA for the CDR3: TGTGCCAGCAGCCGAAGCCGGACAGTGCAAGAGACCCAGTACTTC.

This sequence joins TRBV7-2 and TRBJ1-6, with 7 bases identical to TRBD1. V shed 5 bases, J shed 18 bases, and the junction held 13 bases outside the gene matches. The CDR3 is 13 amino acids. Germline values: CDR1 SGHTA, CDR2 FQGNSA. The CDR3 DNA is TGTGCCAGCAGCATCCTCGACAGGGACCCTTCCCACTTT. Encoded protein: CASSILDRDPSHF.

The CDR3 region has the DNA TGTGCCAGTTACAGGGTTCAAGAGACCCAGTACTTC. Its protein is CASYRVQETQYF. The chain combines TRBV19 with TRBJ2-5; the D gene is possibly TRBD1 (6 bases). Trimming shortened V by 8 bases and J by 2 bases, and 9 bases separated the two germline ends. The CDR3 extends over 12 amino acids. Germline CDR1 LNHDA, CDR2 SQIVND (reference sequence).

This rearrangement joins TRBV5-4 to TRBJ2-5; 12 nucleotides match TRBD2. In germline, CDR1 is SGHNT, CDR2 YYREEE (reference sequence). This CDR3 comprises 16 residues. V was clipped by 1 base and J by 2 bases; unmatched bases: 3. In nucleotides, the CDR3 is TGTGCCAGCAGCTTGCGGCTAGCGGGGGGGCAAGAGACCCAGTACTTC. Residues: CASSLRLAGGQETQYF. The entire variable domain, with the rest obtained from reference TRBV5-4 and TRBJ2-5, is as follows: ETGVTQSPTHLIKTRGQQVTLRCSSQSGHNTVSWYQQALGQGPQFIFQYYREEENGRGNFPPRFSGLQFPNYSSELNVNALELDDSALYLCASSLRLAGGQETQYFGPGTRLLVL.

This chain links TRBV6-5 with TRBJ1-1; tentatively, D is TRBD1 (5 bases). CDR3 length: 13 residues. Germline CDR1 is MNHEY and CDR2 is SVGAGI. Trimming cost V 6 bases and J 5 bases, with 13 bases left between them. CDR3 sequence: CASSLRGDTEAFF. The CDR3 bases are TGTGCCAGCAGCCTACGGGGGGATACTGAAGCTTTCTTT.

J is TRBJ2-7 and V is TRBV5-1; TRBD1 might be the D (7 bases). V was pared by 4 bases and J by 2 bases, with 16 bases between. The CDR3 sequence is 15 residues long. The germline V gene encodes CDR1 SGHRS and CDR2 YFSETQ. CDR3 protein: CASSKEAGGTYEQYF. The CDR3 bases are TGCGCCAGCAGCAAGGAGGCAGGGGGGACCTACGAGCAGTACTTC.

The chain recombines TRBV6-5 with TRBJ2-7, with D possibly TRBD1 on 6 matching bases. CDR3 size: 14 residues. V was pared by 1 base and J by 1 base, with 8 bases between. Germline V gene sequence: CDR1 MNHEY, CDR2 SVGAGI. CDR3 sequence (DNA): TGTGCCAGCAGTTACTACCAGGGGTCCTACGAGCAGTACTTC. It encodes CASSYYQGSYEQYF.

The CDR3 spells CASSSSVGALLDTQYF. DNA of the CDR3: TGTGCCAGCAGCTCCAGCGTGGGGGCCCTTCTGGATACGCAGTATTTT. The rearrangement uses TRBV7-9 and TRBJ2-3; tentative D call: TRBD1 (6 bases). Germline CDR1 is SEHNR and CDR2 is FQNEAQ (reference sequence). V was pared by 4 bases and J by 6 bases, with 20 bases between. CDR3 length: 16 amino acids.

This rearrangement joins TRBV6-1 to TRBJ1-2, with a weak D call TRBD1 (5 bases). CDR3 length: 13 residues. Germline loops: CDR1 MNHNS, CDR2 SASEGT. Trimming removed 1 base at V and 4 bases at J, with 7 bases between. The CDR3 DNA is TGTGCCAGCAGTGAAGTTGACAGCTATGGCTACACCTTC. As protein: CASSEVDSYGYTF.

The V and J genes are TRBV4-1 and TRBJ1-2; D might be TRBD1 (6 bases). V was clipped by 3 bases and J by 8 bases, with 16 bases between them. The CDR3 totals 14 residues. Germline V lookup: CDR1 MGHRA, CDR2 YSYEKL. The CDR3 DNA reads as TGCGCCAGCAGCCAGCCGGGACACCAGTTAGGCTACACCTTC. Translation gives CASSQPGHQLGYTF.

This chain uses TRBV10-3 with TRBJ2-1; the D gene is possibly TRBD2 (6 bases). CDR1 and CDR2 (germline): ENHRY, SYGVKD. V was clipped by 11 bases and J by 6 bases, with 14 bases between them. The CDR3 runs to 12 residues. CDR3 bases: TGTGCCGCGGTCGGGGGAAGCAATGAGCAGTTCTTC. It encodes CAAVGGSNEQFF.

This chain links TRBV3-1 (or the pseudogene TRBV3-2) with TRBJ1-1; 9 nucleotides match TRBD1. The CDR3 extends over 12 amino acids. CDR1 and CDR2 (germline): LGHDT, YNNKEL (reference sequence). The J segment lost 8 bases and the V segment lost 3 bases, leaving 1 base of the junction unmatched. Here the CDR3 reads CASSHGTGEAFF. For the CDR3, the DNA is TGTGCCAGCAGCCACGGGACAGGGGAAGCTTTCTTT.

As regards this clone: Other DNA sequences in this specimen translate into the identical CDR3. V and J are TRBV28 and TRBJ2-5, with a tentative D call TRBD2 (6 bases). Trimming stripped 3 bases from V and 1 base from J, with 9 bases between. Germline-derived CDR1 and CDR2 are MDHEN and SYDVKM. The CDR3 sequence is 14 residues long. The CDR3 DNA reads TGTGCCAGCAGTTTTGGGGGGAGCCAAGAGACCCAGTACTTC. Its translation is CASSFGGSQETQYF.